Given below is one T cell receptor beta chain in context. This receptor's antigen is unknown. No per-base quality is available; no much larger clone lies one base away. The sample comes from a study of T cell responses to AZD1222 COVID-19 vaccine (dated by TCRdb to the early 2020s). About the full investigation: Because spike-specific TCR depth and breadth did not differ between the two schedules, AZD1222 recipients who got a second dose at roughly 4 weeks were pooled with those who got a second dose at roughly 12 weeks. TCR sequencing covered roughly 230 trial participants: 207 given two doses of AZD1222 and 26 given two doses of MenACWY control vaccine. Trial participants were enrolled by age into 18-55, 56-69 and 70-plus year subgroups, with roughly 150, 30 and 60 TCR-sequenced participants respectively. What the research found in general, with its limitations: In the small 56-69-year group, the increase in depth fell short of significance, most likely because of low power. Only a handful of AZD1222 recipients were SARS-CoV-2 seropositive at baseline, limiting conclusions about previously exposed vaccinees. No day 14 peak-response samples were available, so repertoires were characterized only after the peak T cell response. Reportedly, almost half of the unique spike-specific TCRs recognized epitopes lying outside the regions that are mutated in the B.1.351 and B.1.1.7 variants. Participants were mostly white British, with more females than males. The authors suggested clonal diversity may have been underestimated. After two AZD1222 doses, spike-specific TCR breadth and depth were significantly higher than at day 0 and than in MenACWY recipients. The whole spike protein was spanned by vaccine-associated CD4 TCRs, and dominant responses were seen in regions 160-218 and 743-854.

The CDR3 regions of human TCRbeta chains were analyzed by immunosequencing. In the paper's pipeline: Repertoire TCRs were checked for matches against a reference library of SARS-CoV-2-specific TCRs that had been generated using the MIRA antigen-specificity platform. Breadth was defined as the fraction of unique TCRs that were SARS-CoV-2-associated. Depth was defined as the fraction of total T cells that were SARS-CoV-2-associated. Each spike-specific TCR was assigned to its reactive spike region and to a CD4 or CD8 class using the MIRA data. Log10-transformed breadth and depth values were compared by one-way ANOVA with Sidak's multiple comparisons tests. The clones in this table, taken by TCRdb from immuneACCESS, are in-frame only. Not every clone is retained; where verified, under half of the shortfall comes from an unresolved V gene, and the cause of the rest is unknown. From that table come the V and J calls and clone size; the DNA was used to work out D and trimming. Counted in this sample were 150,000 to 200,000 clones; roughly 93% of them appeared once. The ten largest clones take up roughly 8.4% of the sample.

This sample's time point label indicates: baseline before first vaccination. Vaccinee samples were obtained from the UK trials COV001 and COV002, which included a single-blind randomized controlled phase 2/3 trial of AZD1222 (ChAdOx1 nCoV-19) in healthy adults. For TCRbeta chain sequencing, PBMC samples were collected from trial participants at day 0 and at day 28 after the second dose. The trim is 0 bases for V and 4 bases for J, with a gap of 25 bases between the germline ends. Sequences SGHVS (CDR1) and FNYEAQ (CDR2) are obtained from the germline V gene. The CDR3 holds 20 amino acids from the cysteine to the phenylalanine. Only the CDR3 DNA is retained, 60 bases long and in frame from the first base.

The specimen comprised peripheral blood, sampled on day 0 of AZD1222 vaccination. The sequence is built from TRBV7-6 and TRBJ1-3; a tentative D match to TRBD1 spans 5 bases. The clonotype was recovered from an adult in good health. Read as DNA, the sequence is TGTGCCAGCAGCTTAGCGAGGCAGGGTGAGAGAAATGGTGTAGGAAACACCATATATTTT. This gives the protein CASSLARQGERNGVGNTIYF.